This T cell receptor beta chain was identified during a study of neurological immune-mediated disorders. Study-wide points: TCR clonal expansion peaked in HTLV-1-associated myelopathy patients and was lowest in multiple sclerosis patients.

The CDR3 is made up of 16 amino acids. V was trimmed by 1 base and J by 2 bases, leaving 13 bases between them. The V gene's germline CDR1 is SGHKS and CDR2 YYEKEE (reference sequence). One entry per CDR3 protein results from TCRdb running MiXCR on the 5' RACE reads. The table shows about 52,000 distinct CDR3 sequences, with 3.8% occurring only once. This clonotype was found many times. Its specificity is not known. The J gene is TRBJ2-1, the V gene TRBV5-5; tentatively, D is TRBD1 (5 bases). This receptor was obtained from a man between 60 and 70 years old with multiple sclerosis. The sample comprised PBMCs. CDR3 residues: CASSLNPQGPYNEQFF. The CDR3 DNA sequence: TGTGCCAGCAGCTTGAACCCCCAGGGCCCCTACAATGAGCAGTTCTTC.